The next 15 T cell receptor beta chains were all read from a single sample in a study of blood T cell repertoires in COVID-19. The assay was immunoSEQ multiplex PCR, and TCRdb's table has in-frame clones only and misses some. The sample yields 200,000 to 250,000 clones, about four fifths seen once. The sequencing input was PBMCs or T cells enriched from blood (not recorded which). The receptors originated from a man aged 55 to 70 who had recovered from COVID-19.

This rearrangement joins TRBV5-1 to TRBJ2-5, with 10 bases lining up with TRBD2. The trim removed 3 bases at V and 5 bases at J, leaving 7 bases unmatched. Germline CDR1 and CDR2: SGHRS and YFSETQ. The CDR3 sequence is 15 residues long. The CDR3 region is CASSYSGGAMETQYF. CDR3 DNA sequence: TGCGCCAGCAGCTACAGCGGGGGGGCGATGGAGACCCAGTACTTC.

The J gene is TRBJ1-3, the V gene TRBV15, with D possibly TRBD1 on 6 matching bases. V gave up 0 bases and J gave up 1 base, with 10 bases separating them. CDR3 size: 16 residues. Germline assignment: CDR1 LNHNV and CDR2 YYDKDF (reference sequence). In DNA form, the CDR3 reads TGTGCCACCAGCAGAGAGACAGGCCTTTCTGGAAACACCATATATTTT. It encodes CATSRETGLSGNTIYF.

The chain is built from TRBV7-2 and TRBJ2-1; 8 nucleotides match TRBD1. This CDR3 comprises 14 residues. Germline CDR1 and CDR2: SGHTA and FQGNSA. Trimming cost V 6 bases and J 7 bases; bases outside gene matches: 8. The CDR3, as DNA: TGTGCCAGCAGGTACAGGGGGTCGGGGAATGAGCAGTTCTTC. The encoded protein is CASRYRGSGNEQFF.

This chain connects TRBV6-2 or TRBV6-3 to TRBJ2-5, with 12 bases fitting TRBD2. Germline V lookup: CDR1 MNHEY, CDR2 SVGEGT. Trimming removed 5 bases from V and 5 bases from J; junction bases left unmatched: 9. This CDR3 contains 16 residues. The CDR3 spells CASSPRTSGVRETQYF. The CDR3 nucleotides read TGTGCCAGCAGTCCACGGACTAGCGGGGTCCGGGAGACCCAGTACTTC.

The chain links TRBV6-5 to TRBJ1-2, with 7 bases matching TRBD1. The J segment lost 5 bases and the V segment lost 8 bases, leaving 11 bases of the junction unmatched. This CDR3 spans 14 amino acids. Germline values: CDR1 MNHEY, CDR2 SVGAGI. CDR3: CASRILGTAYGYTF. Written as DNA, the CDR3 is TGTGCCAGCCGGATCCTAGGGACAGCTTATGGCTACACCTTC.

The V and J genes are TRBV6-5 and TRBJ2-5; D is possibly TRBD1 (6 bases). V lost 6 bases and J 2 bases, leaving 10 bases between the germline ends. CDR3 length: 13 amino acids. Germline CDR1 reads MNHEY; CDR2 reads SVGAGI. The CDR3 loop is CASSNRVQETQYF. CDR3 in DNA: TGTGCCAGCAGCAACAGGGTTCAAGAGACCCAGTACTTC.

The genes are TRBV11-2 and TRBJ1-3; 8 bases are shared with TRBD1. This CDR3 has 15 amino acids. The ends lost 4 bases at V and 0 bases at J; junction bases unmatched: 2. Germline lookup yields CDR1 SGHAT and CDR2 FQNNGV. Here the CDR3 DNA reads TGTGCCAGCAGCTCGGACAGGGTCTCTGGAAACACCATATATTTT. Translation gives CASSSDRVSGNTIYF.

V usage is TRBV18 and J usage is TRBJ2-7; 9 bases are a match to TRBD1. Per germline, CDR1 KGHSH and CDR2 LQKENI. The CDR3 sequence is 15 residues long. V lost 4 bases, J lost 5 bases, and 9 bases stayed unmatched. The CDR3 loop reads CASSRSGTGSHEQYF. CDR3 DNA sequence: TGTGCCAGCTCACGCTCCGGGACAGGGTCCCACGAGCAGTACTTC.

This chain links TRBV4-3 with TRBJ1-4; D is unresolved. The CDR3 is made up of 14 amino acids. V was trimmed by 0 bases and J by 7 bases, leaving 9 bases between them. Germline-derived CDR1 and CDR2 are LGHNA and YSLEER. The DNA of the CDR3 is TGCGCCAGCAGCCAAGAGGGCCGGGGTGAAAAACTGTTTTTT. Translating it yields CASSQEGRGEKLFF.

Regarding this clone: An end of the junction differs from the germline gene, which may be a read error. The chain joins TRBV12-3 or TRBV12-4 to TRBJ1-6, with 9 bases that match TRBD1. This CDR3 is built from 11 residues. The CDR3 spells CASSQGQGLSF. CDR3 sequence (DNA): TGTGCCAGCAGTCAGGGACAGGGCCTATCCTTT.

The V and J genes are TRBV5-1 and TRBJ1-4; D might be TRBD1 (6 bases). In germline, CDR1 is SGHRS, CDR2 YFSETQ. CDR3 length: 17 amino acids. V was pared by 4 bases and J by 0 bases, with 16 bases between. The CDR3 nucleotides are TGCGCCAGCAGCCTCCGTAGTAGACAGGCAACTAATGAAAAACTGTTTTTT. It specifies CASSLRSRQATNEKLFF.

CDR3 nucleotides: TGTGCCAGCAGCTTATTAGGAGGTCGCGGAGGGGTCTCCACCTACGAGCAGTACTTC. Encoded protein: CASSLLGGRGGVSTYEQYF. The J gene is TRBJ2-7, the V gene TRBV7-8, with D maybe TRBD2 (6 bases). The germline CDR1 and CDR2 sequences are SGHVS and FQNEAQ. The CDR3 loop spans 19 amino acids. V was clipped by 2 bases and J by 2 bases, with 25 bases between them. Full variable domain (missing parts from reference TRBV7-8 and TRBJ2-7): GAGVSQSPRYKVAKRGQDVALRCDPISGHVSLFWYQQALGQGPEFLTYFQNEAQLDKSGLPSDRFFAERPEGSVSTLKIQRTQQEDSAVYLCASSLLGGRGGVSTYEQYFGPGTRLTVT.

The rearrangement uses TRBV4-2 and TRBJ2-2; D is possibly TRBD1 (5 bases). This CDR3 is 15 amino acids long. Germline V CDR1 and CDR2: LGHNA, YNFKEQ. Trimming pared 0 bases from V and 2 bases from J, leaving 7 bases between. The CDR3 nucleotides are TGTGCCAGCAGCCAAGATGACAGCAACACCGGGGAGCTGTTTTTT. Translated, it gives CASSQDDSNTGELFF.

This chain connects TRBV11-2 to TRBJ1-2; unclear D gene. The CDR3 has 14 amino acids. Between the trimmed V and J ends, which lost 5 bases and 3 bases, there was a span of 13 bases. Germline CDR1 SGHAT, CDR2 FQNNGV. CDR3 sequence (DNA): TGTGCCAGCAGCCCAGCGGCCGATTACTATGGCTACACCTTC. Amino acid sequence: CASSPAADYYGYTF.

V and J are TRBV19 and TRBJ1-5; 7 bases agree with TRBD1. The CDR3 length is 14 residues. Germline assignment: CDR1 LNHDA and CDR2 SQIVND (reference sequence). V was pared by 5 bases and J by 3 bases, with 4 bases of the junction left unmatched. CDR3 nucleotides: TGTGCCAGTAGTCCTACAGGGGACAATCAGCCCCAGCATTTT. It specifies CASSPTGDNQPQHF.